These 27 T cell receptor beta chains share one sample of origin, sequenced in a study of shared clonotypes between healthy human individuals. The assay was immunoSEQ multiplex PCR, and TCRdb's table has in-frame clones only and misses some. This sample has some 1,100,000 clones, with 75% to 80% found just once. The sample consisted of memory CD4+ T cells from PBMCs. Regarding subset: CD45RA-negative fraction. The receptor set was obtained from a man aged 18 to 35 in good health. Some clones in this sample may be carry-over from other donors' samples.

The chain combines TRBV6-6 with TRBJ2-7; maybe TRBD2 (5 bases). The CDR3 has 13 residues. The germline gives CDR1 MNHNY, CDR2 SVGAGI (reference sequence). The V gene lost 10 bases and the J gene lost 0 bases, with 13 bases spanning the gap. In DNA, the CDR3 is TGTGCCACCCCGTACGGGATCTCCTACGAGCAGTACTTC. Translated, it gives CATPYGISYEQYF.

This clone was detected only a few times. This chain uses TRBV14 with TRBJ2-3, with 14 bases identical to TRBD2. Germline V gives CDR1 SGHDN, CDR2 FVKESK. V lost 3 bases to trimming and J lost 4 bases; unmatched junction nucleotides: 15. CDR3 length: 20 residues. The CDR3: CASSHHPGLAGERGPDTQYF. The CDR3 DNA sequence: TGTGCCAGCAGCCACCATCCGGGACTAGCGGGAGAGAGGGGGCCAGATACGCAGTATTTT.

V and J are TRBV14 and TRBJ2-5; 8 bases fit TRBD2. In germline, CDR1 is SGHDN, CDR2 FVKESK. With V trimmed by 0 bases and J by 8 bases, 5 bases remained unmatched. CDR3 length: 14 amino acids. The CDR3 protein is CASSQDTSGRTQYF. The CDR3 DNA follows: TGTGCCAGCAGCCAAGATACAAGCGGGAGAACCCAGTACTTC.

The V gene is TRBV2, the J gene TRBJ2-1; D uncertain. CDR1 is SNHLY and CDR2 is FYNNEI in the germline V gene. The CDR3 consists of 12 residues. Trimming shortened V by 3 bases and J by 9 bases, and 9 bases separated the two germline ends. Here the CDR3 reads CASSDQAGEQFF. DNA for the CDR3: TGTGCCAGCAGTGATCAAGCAGGTGAGCAGTTCTTC.

This chain connects TRBV5-4 to TRBJ2-7; D ambiguous. From germline, CDR1 is SGHNT and CDR2 YYREEE (reference sequence). V was cut by 1 base and J by 6 bases, with 17 bases left in between. The CDR3 is 15 residues long. Here the CDR3 DNA reads TGTGCCAGCAGCTTGAGTACTTCGGCAGGTGGCGAGCAGTACTTC. The encoded protein is CASSLSTSAGGEQYF.

The chain has TRBV30 and TRBJ1-5, with D unclear. The CDR3 is made up of 13 amino acids. Germline CDR1 is GTSNPN and CDR2 is SVGIG (reference sequence). Trimming stripped 0 bases from V and 3 bases from J, with 6 bases between. CDR3 sequence reads: CAWSVSNNQPQHF. As DNA, the CDR3 is TGTGCCTGGAGTGTCAGCAACAATCAGCCCCAGCATTTT. Using reference TRBV30 and TRBJ1-5 for the parts outside the CDR3, the full variable domain is SQTIHQWPATLVQPVGSPLSLECTVEGTSNPNLYWYRQAAGRGLQLLFYSVGIGQISSEVPQNLSASRPQDRQFILSSKKLLLSDSGFYLCAWSVSNNQPQHFGDGTRLSIL.

V gene TRBV28 combines with J gene TRBJ2-7; TRBD2 matches at 9 bases. The germline V gene has CDR1 MDHEN and CDR2 SYDVKM. The CDR3 is 15 amino acids. With V trimmed by 8 bases and J by 5 bases, 13 bases remained unmatched. The CDR3 DNA sequence: TGTGCCAGCCTCTCTTCTATGCTAGCGGGAAACGAGCAGTACTTC. This codes for CASLSSMLAGNEQYF.

The gene calls are TRBV18 and TRBJ2-1; 8 nucleotides agree with TRBD1. Germline assignment: CDR1 KGHSH and CDR2 LQKENI. The CDR3 has 16 residues. With V trimmed by 0 bases and J by 7 bases, 8 bases remained unmatched. Written as DNA, the CDR3 is TGTGCCAGCTCACCACCGGCAGGGGGCAGAGGGAATGAGCAGTTCTTC. This encodes CASSPPAGGRGNEQFF. Full variable domain (outside the CDR3, taken from reference TRBV18 and TRBJ2-1): NAGVMQNPRHLVRRRGQEARLRCSPMKGHSHVYWYRQLPEEGLKFMVYLQKENIIDESGMPKERFSAEFPKEGPSILRIQQVVRGDSAAYFCASSPPAGGRGNEQFFGPGTRLTVL.

This clone appeared once. A much larger clone sits a single nucleotide away, making a read error possible. The J gene is TRBJ1-2, the V gene TRBV14; D unresolved. Germline V gives CDR1 SGHDN, CDR2 FVKESK. The CDR3 runs 12 residues. Deletions cut 4 bases from V and 2 bases from J, with 5 bases between. In DNA form, the CDR3 reads TGTGCCAGCAGCCGAGACAACTATGGCTACACCTTC. Residues: CASSRDNYGYTF.

This clone was found many times. This sequence joins TRBV4-3 and TRBJ2-5; maybe TRBD2 (6 bases). The germline V gene has CDR1 LGHNA and CDR2 YSLEER. Trimming stripped 4 bases from V and 5 bases from J, with 17 bases between. The CDR3 is 15 residues long. The chain's CDR3 is CASSRGTFEAETQYF. CDR3 coding DNA: TGCGCCAGCAGCCGGGGGACTTTTGAAGCGGAGACCCAGTACTTC.

CDR3 region: CASSYKGRIGELFF. CDR3 sequence (DNA): TGTGCCAGCAGTTACAAGGGGAGGATCGGGGAGCTGTTTTTT. The V gene is TRBV6-5, the J gene TRBJ2-2, with D maybe TRBD2 (6 bases). Deletions cut 2 bases from V and 7 bases from J, with 11 bases between. CDR1 MNHEY and CDR2 SVGAGI come from the germline V gene. This CDR3 has 14 amino acids.

The chain joins TRBV29-1 to TRBJ2-1; TRBD1 matches 8 bases. V gave up 7 bases and J gave up 4 bases; unmatched junction bases: 9. This CDR3 has 14 residues. The germline CDR1 and CDR2 sequences are SQVTM and ANQGSEA. The CDR3 region is CSAPRDRRYNEQFF. The CDR3, as DNA: TGCAGCGCCCCAAGGGACAGGCGGTACAATGAGCAGTTCTTC.

The sample holds a few counts of this clone. V and J are TRBV15 and TRBJ2-5; 7 bases fit TRBD2. The length of the CDR3 is 15 residues. Germline V gene sequence: CDR1 LNHNV, CDR2 YYDKDF (reference sequence). The junction had 6 bases not matched to a gene; V was cut back by 3 bases and J by 2 bases. For the CDR3, the DNA is TGTGCCACCAGCAGTAGATCTAGCGGACAAGAGACCCAGTACTTC. It is translated as CATSSRSSGQETQYF.

This clone was seen more than once but under ten times. V usage is TRBV20-1 and J usage is TRBJ1-1; D ambiguous. CDR3 length: 11 residues. V lost 2 bases, J lost 7 bases, and 8 bases lay in between. In germline, CDR1 is DFQATT, CDR2 SNEGSKA (reference sequence). CDR3 bases: TGCAGTGCTAGAATTGGGATTGAAGCTTTCTTT. This translates into CSARIGIEAFF.

This sequence joins TRBV18 and TRBJ2-7; 12 bases agree with TRBD1. The CDR3 consists of 16 residues. V shed 3 bases, J shed 6 bases, and the junction held 9 bases outside the gene matches. CDR1 and CDR2 (germline): KGHSH, LQKENI. Here the CDR3 reads CASSPGPGQGALEQYF. As DNA, the CDR3 is TGTGCCAGCTCACCGGGCCCGGGACAGGGGGCCCTCGAGCAGTACTTC.

The rearrangement links TRBV9 to TRBJ1-5; D not certain. V lost 1 base and J lost 3, with 8 bases in between. The length of the CDR3 is 14 residues. Germline CDR1 reads SGDLS; CDR2 reads YYNGEE. The CDR3 reads CASSVNSHNQPQHF. CDR3 in DNA: TGTGCCAGCAGCGTAAACAGCCACAATCAGCCCCAGCATTTT.

V usage is TRBV28 and J usage is TRBJ2-7; the D gene is possibly TRBD2 (6 bases). This CDR3 spans 18 amino acids. Trimming removed 4 bases from V and 4 bases from J, with 26 bases in between. The V gene's germline CDR1 is MDHEN and CDR2 SYDVKM. CDR3 region: CASSSPDPRGGTFYEQYF. The CDR3 nucleotides read TGTGCCAGCAGTTCTCCTGACCCTCGAGGCGGGACCTTTTACGAGCAGTACTTC. The variable domain in full, completed from reference TRBV28 and TRBJ2-7, reads DVKVTQSSRYLVKRTGEKVFLECVQDMDHENMFWYRQDPGLGLRLIYFSYDVKMKEKGDIPEGYSVSREKKERFSLILESASTNQTSMYLCASSSPDPRGGTFYEQYFGPGTRLTVT.

This chain links TRBV7-6 with TRBJ1-5, with no clear D. Germline V lookup: CDR1 SGHVS, CDR2 FNYEAQ. Trimming took off 0 bases at V and 7 bases at J, with 7 bases between the two ends. The CDR3 is made up of 13 amino acids. CDR3 loop: CASSLAGTQPQHF. The CDR3 region has the DNA TGTGCCAGCAGCTTAGCAGGAACCCAGCCCCAGCATTTT.

The CDR3 coding sequence is TGTGCCAGCAGCTTGCTTGGCTATGGCTACACCTTC. Protein sequence: CASSLLGYGYTF. This chain joins TRBV5-4 and TRBJ1-2; no reliable D call. V lost 1 base and J 4 bases, leaving 5 bases between the germline ends. CDR1 is SGHNT, CDR2 YYREEE, per germline (reference sequence). The CDR3 has 12 residues.

The chain links TRBV5-1 to TRBJ1-1; TRBD1 is a possible D gene (6 bases). This CDR3 region has 15 residues. Germline CDR1 SGHRS, CDR2 YFSETQ. V lost 0 bases, J lost 5 bases, and 14 bases lay in between. The CDR3 here is CASSLVAGGPTEAFF. CDR3 bases: TGCGCCAGCAGCTTGGTCGCCGGGGGGCCAACTGAAGCTTTCTTT.

The V call is TRBV5-4, the J call TRBJ2-6; a weak D match, TRBD2 (5 bases). The V gene's germline CDR1 is SGHNT and CDR2 YYREEE (reference sequence). Trimming left V 6 bases short and J 3 bases short, with 13 bases between. The CDR3 is 15 amino acids. The CDR3 DNA follows: TGTGCCAGCACCACCGGGGTTTATGGGGCCAACGTCCTGACTTTC. Translation gives CASTTGVYGANVLTF. The full variable domain, completed using reference TRBV5-4 and TRBJ2-6, is ETGVTQSPTHLIKTRGQQVTLRCSSQSGHNTVSWYQQALGQGPQFIFQYYREEENGRGNFPPRFSGLQFPNYSSELNVNALELDDSALYLCASTTGVYGANVLTFGAGSRLTVL.

V usage is TRBV4-2 and J usage is TRBJ2-1, with 12 positions matching TRBD2. The CDR3 runs 15 residues. Looked up from germline, CDR1 is LGHNA and CDR2 is YNFKEQ. Germline trimming cut 4 bases from V and 5 bases from J; bases unmatched to any gene: 3. The CDR3 DNA is TGTGCCAGCAGCCGCGGACTAGCGGGGAACAATGAGCAGTTCTTC. It yields the protein CASSRGLAGNNEQFF.

V gene TRBV20-1 combines with J gene TRBJ1-2, with 7 bases matching TRBD1. This CDR3 is 11 amino acids long. Germline-derived CDR1 and CDR2 are DFQATT and SNEGSKA (reference sequence). Trimming at V came to 6 bases and at J to 5 bases, leaving 3 bases not matched to a gene. The CDR3 nucleotides are TGCAGTGCCCCACAGGGGTATGGCTACACCTTC. Translating it yields CSAPQGYGYTF.

This clone was seen once. The gene calls are TRBV5-6 and TRBJ2-1; D is unresolved. Germline loops: CDR1 SGHDT, CDR2 YYEEEE. This CDR3 region has 15 residues. Deletions cut 3 bases from V and 1 base from J, with 11 bases between. The CDR3 DNA sequence: TGTGCCAGCAGCTCACTACCCCGTTCCTACAATGAGCAGTTCTTC. Protein: CASSSLPRSYNEQFF.

Details on this clone: The sample has other DNA sequences that encode this CDR3 too. The J gene is TRBJ1-3, the V gene TRBV2; D ambiguous. The germline V gene encodes CDR1 SNHLY and CDR2 FYNNEI. The length of the CDR3 is 14 residues. The V and J ends lost 4 bases and 0 bases respectively, with 7 bases between them. The DNA of the CDR3 is TGTGCCAGCAGTGGCCGGAGCTCTGGAAACACCATATATTTT. Its translation: CASSGRSSGNTIYF.

This clone has more than one count but fewer than ten. CDR3 region: CAILKMGLAGVGTGELFF. For the CDR3, the DNA is TGTGCCATCCTGAAAATGGGACTAGCGGGAGTTGGCACCGGGGAGCTGTTTTTT. The chain has TRBV10-3 and TRBJ2-2; the match to TRBD2 covers 14 bases. V trimming: 8 bases; J trimming: 4 bases; junction bases outside the gene matches: 12. Germline V gene lookup returns CDR1 ENHRY and CDR2 SYGVKD. The CDR3 spans 18 residues.

The chain employs TRBV6-5 and TRBJ2-7; 8 nucleotides match TRBD1. The germline CDR1 and CDR2 sequences are MNHEY and SVGAGI. V shed 6 bases and J 3 bases; nucleotides not matched to a gene: 10. This CDR3 comprises 15 residues. In DNA, the CDR3 is TGTGCCAGCAGATATCGGGACAGGCGCAACTACGAGCAGTACTTC. The encoded protein is CASRYRDRRNYEQYF.